The sequence of this T cell receptor (beta chain) was determined in a study of cytomegalovirus exposure and HLA in healthy donors. The PCR ran on 60 Vbeta and 13 Jbeta primers. This table comes from immunoSEQ multiplex PCR, and its TCRdb copy is limited to in-frame clones, with some not included. The table includes about 140,000 clones, approximately 83% detected once. Overall study results and limits: Most TCR sequences were seen very rarely across donors, but some public TCRs occurred in many. Cytomegalovirus association was assigned to over 150 TCR beta chains.

As to this clone: What it binds is not known.

The clonotype originates from a male donor in good health and CMV-seronegative. Sample: PBMCs.

CDR3 amino acids: CASSLGSLQETQYF. The CDR3 DNA reads TGTGCCAGCAGCCTCGGGTCACTCCAAGAGACCCAGTACTTC. This chain connects TRBV7-7 to TRBJ2-5; the D is unclear. Trimming removed 5 bases at V and 1 base at J, with 11 bases between. Per the germline V gene, CDR1 is SSHAT and CDR2 is FNYEAQ (reference sequence). The CDR3 loop spans 14 amino acids.